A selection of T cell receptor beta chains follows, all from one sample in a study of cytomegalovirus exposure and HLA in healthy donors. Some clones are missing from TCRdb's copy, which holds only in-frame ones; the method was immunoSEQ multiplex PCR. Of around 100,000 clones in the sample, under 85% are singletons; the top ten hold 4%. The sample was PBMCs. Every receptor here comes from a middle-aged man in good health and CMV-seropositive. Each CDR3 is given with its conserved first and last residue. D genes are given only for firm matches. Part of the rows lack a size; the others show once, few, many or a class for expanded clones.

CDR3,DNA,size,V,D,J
CASSLSPQGSRPIDTQYF,TGTGCCAGCAGCTTAAGCCCCCAGGGCTCCCGGCCCATAGATACGCAGTATTTT,-,TRBV7-2,-,TRBJ2-3
CASSLAPGQGTEAFF,TGTGCCAGCAGCCTTGCTCCGGGACAGGGGACTGAAGCTTTCTTT,-,TRBV6-5,TRBD1,TRBJ1-1
CASSRRSEGETQYF,TGTGCCAGCAGCCGCCGCAGCGAGGGAGAGACCCAGTACTTC,-,TRBV2,-,TRBJ2-5
CASSEGFGGGYNEQFF,TGTGCCAGCAGTGAAGGCTTTGGCGGGGGTTACAATGAGCAGTTCTTC,-,TRBV6-1,TRBD2,TRBJ2-1
CASRGGGFGETQYF,TGTGCCAGCAGGGGCGGGGGGTTTGGGGAGACCCAGTACTTC,-,TRBV7-2,TRBD2,TRBJ2-5
CASSQVGAGANVLTF,TGTGCCAGCAGCCAAGTTGGAGCTGGGGCCAACGTCCTGACTTTC,few,TRBV5-4,-,TRBJ2-6
CASNRLAGGIEDTQYF,TGTGCCAGCAATCGACTAGCGGGAGGCATTGAGGATACGCAGTATTTT,-,TRBV28,TRBD2,TRBJ2-3
CASSSPGQGENGYTF,TGTGCCAGCAGTTCCCCCGGGCAGGGGGAGAACGGCTACACCTTC,few,TRBV28,TRBD1,TRBJ1-2
CASSASGGYEQYF,TGTGCCAGCAGCGCTAGCGGGGGCTACGAGCAGTACTTC,-,TRBV7-9,TRBD2,TRBJ2-7
CASRAPSMSYNEQFF,TGTGCCAGCAGGGCGCCTAGCATGTCCTACAATGAGCAGTTCTTC,-,TRBV2,-,TRBJ2-1
CASRGQGTSGVSYNEQFF,TGTGCCAGCAGGGGACAGGGGACTAGCGGGGTCTCCTACAATGAGCAGTTCTTC,-,TRBV7-8,TRBD2,TRBJ2-1
CASSLSSGLAASEQYF,TGTGCCAGCAGCTTATCGTCGGGACTAGCGGCCTCAGAGCAGTACTTC,-,TRBV7-6,TRBD2,TRBJ2-7
CASSLSGTSGRWQFF,TGTGCCAGCAGCTTATCCGGGACTAGCGGGAGGTGGCAGTTCTTC,-,TRBV7-8,TRBD2,TRBJ2-1
CAWNWDSQETQYF,TGTGCCTGGAACTGGGACTCGCAAGAGACCCAGTACTTC,-,TRBV30,-,TRBJ2-5
CASSYGGSIYNEQFF,TGTGCCAGCAGTTATGGCGGGTCAATCTACAATGAGCAGTTCTTC,-,TRBV6-6,-,TRBJ2-1
CASSEGILAVSYNEQFF,TGTGCCAGCAGTGAAGGTATCCTAGCGGTCTCCTACAATGAGCAGTTCTTC,-,TRBV6-1,TRBD2,TRBJ2-1
CASSGLAGGPGELFF,TGTGCCAGCAGCGGGCTAGCGGGAGGGCCAGGGGAGCTGTTTTTT,-,TRBV2,TRBD2,TRBJ2-2
CASGQRQGVSQKLFF,TGTGCCAGCGGTCAGCGACAGGGAGTGTCCCAAAAACTGTTTTTT,-,TRBV6-1,TRBD1,TRBJ1-4
CASSLERDSYYEQYF,TGTGCCAGCAGCTTAGAAAGGGACAGTTACTACGAGCAGTACTTC,-,TRBV11-2,TRBD1,TRBJ2-7
CASSDYGALNTGELFF,TGTGCCAGCAGCGATTACGGAGCTCTAAACACCGGGGAGCTGTTTTTT,-,TRBV7-3,-,TRBJ2-2
CAWSSGAGQPQHF,TGTGCCTGGAGTTCAGGGGCGGGTCAGCCCCAGCATTTT,-,TRBV30,-,TRBJ1-5
CAISAGQGGEKLFF,TGTGCCATCAGCGCGGGACAGGGGGGGGAAAAACTGTTTTTT,-,TRBV10-3,TRBD1,TRBJ1-4
CSASGVGGYTF,TGCAGTGCTAGCGGGGTTGGGGGCTACACCTTC,few,TRBV20-1,-,TRBJ1-2
CASSRGGFIEQYF,TGTGCCAGCAGCCGAGGGGGCTTTATCGAGCAGTACTTC,-,TRBV14,TRBD1,TRBJ2-7
CASSSPQGARGNTIYF,TGTGCCAGCAGTTCCCCACAGGGGGCGCGGGGAAACACCATATATTTT,-,TRBV6-6,TRBD1,TRBJ1-3
CASSLDRADTQYF,TGTGCCAGCAGCTTAGACAGGGCCGATACGCAGTATTTT,-,TRBV7-6,-,TRBJ2-3
CASSLGAGFSYEQYF,TGTGCCAGCAGCTTAGGGGCGGGGTTCTCCTACGAGCAGTACTTC,-,TRBV7-2,-,TRBJ2-7